This T cell receptor (beta chain) comes out of a study of cytomegalovirus exposure and HLA in healthy donors. Study-wide background: Unique TCR beta sequences numbering about 100 million came from 150 million to 200 million T cells in an earlier analysis. HLA-typed donors were the source of around 87 million unique TCRs, which an early data release held.

General study points: Some V segments, including TRBV6-2 and TRBV6-3, were excluded as indistinguishable.

PCR involved 60 Vbeta and 13 Jbeta primers. Some clones are missing from TCRdb's copy, which holds only in-frame ones; the method was immunoSEQ multiplex PCR. The repertoire holds about 130,000 clones, with over 75% as singletons. Remarks on this clone: Antigen: not known.

The J segment lost 3 bases and the V segment lost 8 bases, leaving 8 bases of the junction unmatched. There are 15 residues in the CDR3. The V gene's germline CDR1 is MDHEN and CDR2 SYDVKM. The chain has TRBV28 and TRBJ2-4, with 9 bases identical to TRBD1. This clonotype originated in a male donor in good health and CMV-seropositive. Sequencing was performed on PBMCs. CDR3 loop: CASAGQGWDKNIQYF. Here the CDR3 DNA reads TGTGCCAGCGCTGGACAGGGGTGGGACAAAAACATTCAGTACTTC.